This is a list of T cell receptor beta chains from one sample in a study of blood T cell repertoires in COVID-19. TCRdb's table, derived via immunoSEQ multiplex PCR, lists solely in-frame clones and lacks some. The sample shows approximately 65,000 clones, approximately 85% of them seen only once. Sequencing was done on a sample of peripheral blood. These TCRs come from a human donor in a cohort sampled during active COVID-19. Each CDR3 is given with its conserved first and last residue.

TRBJ1-3,TRBV3-1/TRBV3-2,CASSQEDRALSGNTIYF
TRBJ2-5,TRBV7-9,CASSFRLAEETQYF
TRBJ1-2,TRBV4-1,CASSQEFGGVVSYGYTF
TRBJ2-1,TRBV7-2,CASSLGLAGGYNEQFF
TRBJ2-1,TRBV7-2,CASSHPLAAGHNEQFF
TRBJ2-2,TRBV24-1,CATSDPTRQGNTGELFF
TRBJ1-2,TRBV6-5,CASSYGREPNYGYTF
TRBJ1-6,TRBV27,CASSSLDRGSSPLHF
TRBJ2-4,TRBV5-1,CASSLAPGGKNIQYF
TRBJ1-2,TRBV6-5,CASSLGGGLGYGYTF
TRBJ2-5,TRBV7-8,CASSSVTFSRVETQYF
TRBJ1-4,TRBV5-1,CASGTGGTNEKLFF
TRBJ2-2,TRBV5-1,CASSLVAGGGTGELFF
TRBJ2-7,TRBV27,CASSKGDITRQYF
TRBJ1-4,TRBV3-1/TRBV3-2,CASRRGQGDEKLFF
TRBJ2-1,TRBV5-1,CASSKGTNNEQFF
TRBJ1-5,TRBV15,CATSRARGHEGNQPQHF
TRBJ1-1,TRBV24-1,CATQGQNTEAFF